This entry describes one TCR beta chain. This entry belongs to a study of cytomegalovirus exposure and HLA in healthy donors. This CDR3 is built from 16 residues. CDR1 and CDR2 from the germline V gene are SGHTA and FQGNSA. The V and J ends lost 1 base and 6 bases, in that order; junction bases with no gene match: 5. Primers: 60 Vbeta forward and 13 Jbeta reverse. Sequencing used immunoSEQ multiplex PCR; TCRdb keeps in-frame clones, though not all of them. The table includes 98,000 or so clones, roughly 9.1% detected once. The sample was PBMCs. The receptor was derived from a middle-aged man in good health and CMV-seropositive. This chain connects TRBV7-2 to TRBJ2-2; 10 bases line up with TRBD1. The CDR3 DNA sequence: TGTGCCAGCAGCTTAGTGGACAGGGGGGGGGCCGGGGAGCTGTTTTTT. It yields the protein CASSLVDRGGAGELFF.